These T cell receptor beta chains were read from a single sample in a study of T-cell reconstitution after alpha-beta-depleted transplantation in children. MiXCR, applied by TCRdb to the PCR reads, yields one record per CDR3 protein. The sample records around 960,000 distinct CDR3 sequences, about 29% being singletons. Sequencing used PBMCs, mostly from graft donor cells, obtained 360 days after TCRalphabeta/CD19-depleted stem cell transplant. Every receptor here comes from a boy younger than two who had a stem cell transplant for SCID, so the T cells may come from the graft donor. The CDR3 runs from the conserved cysteine through the conserved F or W. D genes are given only for firm matches. Only part of the rows carry a size: once, few, many, or a class if the clone is expanded.

many	TRBJ2-6	-	TRBV12-3/TRBV12-4	CASGRSSGANVLTF	TGTGCCAGCGGACGGAGCTCTGGGGCCAACGTCCTGACTTTC
-	TRBJ1-1	-	TRBV5-1	CASSGRERRRNTEAFF	TGCGCCAGCAGCGGAAGGGAACGGCGGCGGAACACTGAAGCTTTCTTT
-	TRBJ2-3	-	TRBV6-1	CASSVQGVTDTQYF	TGTGCCAGCAGTGTACAGGGAGTCACAGATACGCAGTATTTT
few	TRBJ1-2	-	TRBV3-1	CASSHGHTNPSGYTF	TGTGCCAGCAGCCACGGACATACGAACCCATCTGGCTACACCTTC
-	TRBJ2-5	TRBD1	TRBV4-2	CASSLRQGGLETQYF	TGTGCCAGCAGTCTTAGACAGGGTGGACTGGAGACCCAGTACTTC
-	TRBJ2-5	-	TRBV11-2	CASSLGPGKGYQETQYF	TGTGCCAGCAGCTTAGGCCCAGGGAAGGGGTACCAAGAGACCCAGTACTTC
few	TRBJ1-1	-	TRBV5-6	CASSYGQTNTEAFF	TGTGCCAGCAGCTACGGACAGACGAACACTGAAGCTTTCTTT
few	TRBJ1-5	-	TRBV20-1	CSARDWADQPQHF	TGCAGTGCTAGAGATTGGGCGGATCAGCCCCAGCATTTT
-	TRBJ2-5	-	TRBV15	CATSRDWGRQETQYF	TGTGCCACCAGCAGAGATTGGGGCAGGCAAGAGACCCAGTACTTC
few	TRBJ2-5	-	TRBV20-1	CSAPLLPAMVSQYF	TGCAGTGCTCCTCTCTTACCGGCAATGGTGTCCCAGTACTTC
-	TRBJ2-7	TRBD1	TRBV11-2	CASRPGTVRYEQYF	TGTGCCAGCAGGCCGGGGACAGTAAGGTACGAGCAGTACTTC
-	TRBJ2-1	-	TRBV12-3/TRBV12-4	CASSFLGLSDNEQFF	TGTGCCAGCAGTTTCTTAGGGTTATCGGACAATGAGCAGTTCTTC
-	TRBJ2-5	-	TRBV20-1	CSAPRTRGETQYF	TGCAGTGCTCCTAGGACTAGGGGGGAGACCCAGTACTTC
once	TRBJ1-5	-	TRBV2	CASSAASVLNQPQHF	TGTGCCAGCAGTGCGGCGAGTGTACTTAATCAGCCCCAGCATTTT
few	TRBJ1-1	-	TRBV5-1	CASSLVGVIVDTEAFF	TGCGCCAGCAGCTTGGTTGGCGTCATCGTGGACACTGAAGCTTTCTTT
few	TRBJ2-2	TRBD2	TRBV5-1	CASSLDFRGGAGELFF	TGCGCCAGCAGCTTGGATTTTCGGGGGGGCGCCGGGGAGCTGTTTTTT
few	TRBJ1-1	-	TRBV2	CASSALKGSGATTEAFF	TGTGCCAGCAGTGCTTTAAAGGGATCAGGGGCGACAACTGAAGCTTTCTTT
-	TRBJ2-6	-	TRBV2	CASSEAVKVLSGANVLTF	TGTGCCAGCAGTGAAGCGGTGAAGGTCCTCTCTGGGGCCAACGTCCTGACTTTC
-	TRBJ2-7	-	TRBV10-3	CAISEKGAYEQYF	TGTGCCATCAGTGAGAAGGGTGCCTACGAGCAGTACTTC
-	TRBJ2-1	TRBD1	TRBV3-1	CASSQEAGTGTYNEQFF	TGTGCCAGCAGCCAAGAGGCGGGGACAGGGACATACAATGAGCAGTTCTTC
-	TRBJ2-3	-	TRBV4-1	CASRLTDSTDTQYF	TGCGCCAGCAGGCTAACCGATTCCACAGATACGCAGTATTTT
-	TRBJ2-3	-	TRBV7-9	CASSHRVVPVSDTQYF	TGTGCCAGCAGCCACAGGGTCGTCCCCGTTTCAGATACGCAGTATTTT
-	TRBJ1-5	-	TRBV30	CAWSVLGNQPQHF	TGTGCCTGGAGTGTATTGGGGAATCAGCCCCAGCATTTT
-	TRBJ2-1	TRBD2	TRBV27	CASRKAGGLNEQFF	TGTGCCAGCAGGAAGGCGGGGGGGCTAAATGAGCAGTTCTTC
-	TRBJ2-3	-	TRBV19	CASSPGRETDTQYF	TGTGCCAGTAGTCCTGGTCGGGAGACAGATACGCAGTATTTT
-	TRBJ2-3	-	TRBV7-2	CASSLALMAVTDTQYF	TGTGCCAGCAGCTTAGCATTGATGGCAGTCACAGATACGCAGTATTTT
-	TRBJ2-3	TRBD2	TRBV13	CASSSTGRGDNTDTQYF	TGTGCCAGCAGCTCAACCGGGCGGGGGGACAACACAGATACGCAGTATTTT
-	TRBJ1-6	-	TRBV27	CASSLSGGGSPLHF	TGTGCCAGCAGTTTATCTGGGGGAGGTTCACCCCTCCACTTT
once	TRBJ2-4	-	TRBV5-1	CASSNGFPENIQYF	TGCGCCAGCAGCAATGGGTTCCCTGAAAACATTCAGTACTTC
-	TRBJ2-6	-	TRBV12-3/TRBV12-4	CASSPSRRTSGANVLTF	TGTGCCAGCAGTCCCTCCCGAAGAACCTCTGGGGCCAACGTCCTGACTTTC
once	TRBJ1-1	-	TRBV12-3/TRBV12-4	CASSQKGGNTEAFF	TGTGCCAGCAGCCAAAAGGGGGGGAACACTGAAGCTTTCTTT
-	TRBJ2-1	TRBD1	TRBV20-1	CSARTGGSSYNEQFF	TGCAGTGCTAGGACAGGGGGAAGCTCCTACAATGAGCAGTTCTTC
-	TRBJ2-1	-	TRBV7-3	CASSSDTYNEQFF	TGTGCCAGCAGCTCGGACACCTACAATGAGCAGTTCTTC
few	TRBJ2-5	-	TRBV11-2	CASSLDGPQGRKETQYF	TGTGCCAGCAGCTTGGATGGGCCACAGGGACGGAAAGAGACCCAGTACTTC
-	TRBJ2-2	TRBD2	TRBV28	CASSFLAVNTGELFF	TGTGCCAGCAGTTTTCTAGCGGTGAACACCGGGGAGCTGTTTTTT
few	TRBJ2-1	TRBD2	TRBV12-3/TRBV12-4	CASSLVLLRGGHNEQFF	TGTGCCAGCAGTTTGGTCCTCTTGCGGGGGGGACACAATGAGCAGTTCTTC
-	TRBJ1-1	-	TRBV27	CASSFMGKRTTEAFF	TGTGCCAGCAGTTTTATGGGAAAACGAACCACTGAAGCTTTCTTT
-	TRBJ2-3	TRBD2	TRBV29-1	CSGSGGPSTDTQYF	TGCAGCGGGAGCGGGGGTCCTAGCACAGATACGCAGTATTTT
once	TRBJ2-1	-	TRBV27	CASSPSLRTSLNEQFF	TGTGCCAGCAGTCCCTCGCTCCGTACATCCCTCAATGAGCAGTTCTTC
-	TRBJ2-7	TRBD1	TRBV13	CASSDRGTPYEQYF	TGTGCCAGCAGCGACAGGGGAACCCCCTACGAGCAGTACTTC
-	TRBJ2-3	-	TRBV5-1	CASSLRAPGTDTQYF	TGCGCCAGCAGCTTGCGGGCCCCGGGCACAGATACGCAGTATTTT
few	TRBJ2-5	-	TRBV6-2/TRBV6-3	CASSQGGYRDRETQYF	TGTGCCAGCAGCCAAGGTGGATACCGAGATCGGGAGACCCAGTACTTC
-	TRBJ2-2	-	TRBV7-2	CASSLEAVGELFF	TGTGCCAGCAGCTTAGAGGCGGTAGGGGAGCTGTTTTTT
-	TRBJ2-5	-	TRBV29-1	CSVRGRTKETQYF	TGCAGCGTTAGGGGCAGAACTAAAGAGACCCAGTACTTC
-	TRBJ1-2	TRBD1	TRBV18	CASSPRGQARDGYTF	TGTGCCAGCTCACCAAGGGGACAGGCCCGAGATGGCTACACCTTC
-	TRBJ2-7	-	TRBV14	CASSPLGPSYEQYF	TGTGCCAGCAGCCCTTTGGGGCCCTCCTACGAGCAGTACTTC
few	TRBJ2-2	TRBD1	TRBV5-1	CASSSQQGAGGELFF	TGCGCCAGCAGCTCCCAACAGGGGGCGGGCGGGGAGCTGTTTTTT
-	TRBJ2-2	TRBD1	TRBV7-9	CASSLAGQADTGELFF	TGTGCCAGCAGCTTAGCGGGACAGGCCGACACCGGGGAGCTGTTTTTT
-	TRBJ1-1	-	TRBV12-3/TRBV12-4	CASSLVSELNTEAFF	TGTGCCAGCAGTCTTGTTTCGGAGTTAAACACTGAAGCTTTCTTT
few	TRBJ2-2	-	TRBV7-3	CASSLEATPNTGELFF	TGTGCCAGCAGCCTAGAGGCGACTCCGAACACCGGGGAGCTGTTTTTT
-	TRBJ2-1	-	TRBV4-2	CASSQDVLARSSYNEQFF	TGTGCCAGCAGCCAAGACGTATTAGCGAGGAGCTCCTACAATGAGCAGTTCTTC
-	TRBJ2-1	-	TRBV6-2/TRBV6-3	CASSPQPGDDEQFF	TGTGCCAGCAGTCCACAACCAGGGGACGATGAGCAGTTCTTC
few	TRBJ2-1	TRBD1	TRBV5-1	CASSAGQGYYNEQFF	TGCGCCAGCAGCGCTGGACAGGGATACTACAATGAGCAGTTCTTC
-	TRBJ2-7	TRBD2	TRBV4-3	CASSQDRALAKEQYF	TGCGCCAGCAGCCAAGATCGTGCACTAGCGAAAGAGCAGTACTTC
few	TRBJ2-1	TRBD2	TRBV5-1	CASGTGGSYNEQFF	TGCGCCAGCGGTACGGGGGGAAGTTACAATGAGCAGTTCTTC
many	TRBJ2-6	-	TRBV20-1	CSASGTWGPGANVLTF	TGCAGTGCTAGCGGAACGTGGGGTCCTGGGGCCAACGTCCTGACTTTC
-	TRBJ2-3	TRBD2	TRBV5-1	CASSSTSGGGSDTQYF	TGCGCCAGCAGCTCAACTAGCGGGGGGGGATCCGATACGCAGTATTTT
-	TRBJ1-5	-	TRBV5-6	CASSLDGGANQPQHF	TGTGCCAGCAGCTTGGATGGGGGGGCCAATCAGCCCCAGCATTTT